The 28 T cell receptor beta chains reported below all come from one sample, sequenced in a study of cytomegalovirus exposure and HLA in healthy donors. Measured with immunoSEQ multiplex PCR; TCRdb has only the in-frame clones, and not every one. The sample has more than 300,000 clones, 75% to 90% seen once. Specimen: PBMCs. These receptors came from a woman between 18 and 30 years old in good health and CMV-seronegative.

V usage is TRBV4-2 and J usage is TRBJ2-7; the match to TRBD1 covers 8 bases. This CDR3 has 15 residues. After removal of 1 base from V and 0 bases from J, the junction contained 2 bases not matched to a gene. Germline loops: CDR1 LGHNA, CDR2 YNFKEQ. CDR3 coding DNA: TGTGCCAGCAGCCAAGGGACAGGGTACTCCTACGAGCAGTACTTC. It specifies CASSQGTGYSYEQYF.

The chain carries TRBV21-1 and TRBJ2-7; the table's D call of TRBD2 was not tested on the DNA. TRBV21-1 counts as a pseudogene. The CDR3 has 17 residues. The CDR3 here is CASSKHPLRETSYEQYF. CDR3 sequence (DNA): TGTGCCAGCAGCAAACACCCTTTGCGGGAGACCTCCTACGAGCAGTACTTC.

The chain combines TRBV18 with TRBJ2-3; tentatively, D is TRBD1 (5 bases). Trimming took off 0 bases at V and 3 bases at J, with 10 bases between the two ends. Germline V gives CDR1 KGHSH, CDR2 LQKENI. The CDR3 has 15 residues. The CDR3 region is CASSPPGPATDTQYF. The CDR3 DNA reads as TGTGCCAGCTCACCACCGGGGCCAGCTACAGATACGCAGTATTTT.

This chain joins TRBV7-3 and TRBJ2-5, with D possibly matching TRBD2 (7 bases). Trimming removed 2 bases at V and 2 bases at J, with 12 bases between. Germline lookup yields CDR1 SGHTA and CDR2 FQGTGA. CDR3 length: 15 residues. As DNA, the CDR3 is TGTGCCAGCAGCTTAGGGGGGGCGACACAAGAGACCCAGTACTTC. Protein sequence: CASSLGGATQETQYF.

The rearrangement uses TRBV29-1 and TRBJ2-5; 11 nucleotides line up with TRBD2. The CDR3 contains 13 residues. Germline CDR1 and CDR2: SQVTM and ANQGSEA. The junction had 3 bases not matched to a gene; V was cut back by 7 bases and J by 2 bases. The CDR3 reads CSAGLAGQETQYF. The CDR3 DNA follows: TGCAGCGCCGGACTAGCGGGTCAAGAGACCCAGTACTTC.

The chain joins TRBV11-3 to TRBJ2-1, with D maybe TRBD2 (6 bases). The V end was cut by 1 base, the J end by 6 bases, with 19 bases between. CDR3 length: 17 residues. The germline gives CDR1 SGHNT, CDR2 YENEEA. The CDR3: CASSLGGGTGDINEQFF. CDR3 bases: TGTGCCAGCAGCTTAGGTGGCGGGACCGGTGACATCAATGAGCAGTTCTTC. Complete variable domain (other parts from reference TRBV11-3 and TRBJ2-1): EAGVVQSPRYKIIEKKQPVAFWCNPISGHNTLYWYLQNLGQGPELLIRYENEEAVDDSQLPKDRFSAERLKGVDSTLKIQPAELGDSAVYLCASSLGGGTGDINEQFFGPGTRLTVL.

The gene calls are TRBV11-3 and TRBJ2-2; the D is unclear. The CDR3 is made up of 12 amino acids. The germline V and J ends were trimmed by 5 bases and 4 bases, with 5 bases remaining between them. Germline CDR1 is SGHNT and CDR2 is YENEEA. DNA of the CDR3: TGTGCCAGCAGCCTCCGCACCGGGGAGCTGTTTTTT. It yields the protein CASSLRTGELFF.

This clone was seen once. The genes are TRBV4-2 and TRBJ2-7; 9 nucleotides agree with TRBD2. The CDR3 loop spans 15 amino acids. Germline-derived CDR1 and CDR2 are LGHNA and YNFKEQ. J gave up 1 base and V 5 bases, and 6 bases lay outside the gene matches. The CDR3 loop is CASSSQLAGSYEQYF. The DNA of the CDR3 is TGTGCCAGCAGCTCCCAGCTAGCGGGATCCTACGAGCAGTACTTC.

The chain has TRBV2 and TRBJ2-5; 11 nucleotides match TRBD2. Germline V gene lookup returns CDR1 SNHLY and CDR2 FYNNEI. The length of the CDR3 is 15 residues. Losses at the gene ends were 7 bases for V and 5 bases for J; bases not matched to a gene: 9. CDR3 DNA sequence: TGTGCCAGCATAAGCCTGGCTAGCGGGAGGGAGACCCAGTACTTC. Translation gives CASISLASGRETQYF.

The chain combines TRBV9 with TRBJ2-2; TRBD2 agrees at 9 bases. CDR1 is SGDLS and CDR2 is YYNGEE in the germline V gene. Trimming took 0 bases from V and 3 from J; bases not matched to a gene: 9. The length of the CDR3 is 18 residues. CDR3 in amino acids: CASSVAAGGAPDTGELFF. The CDR3 region has the DNA TGTGCCAGCAGCGTAGCCGCGGGGGGGGCGCCAGACACCGGGGAGCTGTTTTTT.

This rearrangement joins TRBV7-6 to TRBJ2-1; D may be TRBD1 (5 bases). Trimming stripped 1 base from V and 2 bases from J, with 9 bases between. The germline CDR1 and CDR2 sequences are SGHVS and FNYEAQ. The CDR3 loop spans 15 amino acids. CDR3 amino acids: CASSLEQDPYNEQFF. In nucleotides, the CDR3 is TGTGCCAGCAGCTTAGAACAGGACCCCTACAATGAGCAGTTCTTC. The full variable domain, with the rest looked up from reference TRBV7-6 and TRBJ2-1, is GAGVSQSPRYKVTKRGQDVALRCDPISGHVSLYWYRQALGQGPEFLTYFNYEAQQDKSGLPNDRFSAERPEGSISTLTIQRTEQRDSAMYRCASSLEQDPYNEQFFGPGTRLTVL.

Regarding this clone: Other DNA sequences in the same sample also yield this CDR3. The CDR3 DNA follows: TGTGCCAGCAGCCGACAGGGGGGGGCCTACGAGCAGTACTTC. Its translation: CASSRQGGAYEQYF. This sequence joins TRBV7-3 and TRBJ2-7; 9 nucleotides agree with TRBD1. The germline gives CDR1 SGHTA, CDR2 FQGTGA. The CDR3 runs 14 residues. The V and J ends lost 5 bases and 2 bases, in that order; junction bases with no gene match: 4.

J is TRBJ2-5 and V is TRBV29-1; D possibly corresponds to TRBD2 (6 bases). The V end was cut by 7 bases, the J end by 4 bases, with 13 bases between. Germline V gives CDR1 SQVTM, CDR2 ANQGSEA. The CDR3 loop spans 12 amino acids. CDR3 sequence reads: CSAITSPETQYF. As DNA, the CDR3 is TGCAGCGCAATAACTAGCCCAGAGACCCAGTACTTC.

V and J are TRBV19 and TRBJ1-5, with TRBD1 matching 7 bases. The length of the CDR3 is 15 residues. Per germline, CDR1 LNHDA and CDR2 SQIVND (reference sequence). J gave up 7 bases and V 3 bases, and 9 bases lay outside the gene matches. CDR3 bases: TGTGCCAGTAGTATGGAGGACAGGTCCCGGCAGCCCCAGCATTTT. Translated: CASSMEDRSRQPQHF.

This clone was counted a few times. The chain recombines TRBV6-1 with TRBJ2-5, with 7 bases identical to TRBD2. The V gene end was trimmed by 5 bases and the J gene end by 5 bases; junction bases not matched to a gene: 11. CDR3 length: 15 residues. Germline CDR1 and CDR2: MNHNS and SASEGT. The CDR3 coding sequence is TGTGCCAGCAGTCGGGGAATAGCGGGTGATGAGACCCAGTACTTC. Its protein is CASSRGIAGDETQYF.

This clone occurred once. The chain links TRBV10-3 to TRBJ2-1, with TRBD1 identical over 10 bases. The germline V gene encodes CDR1 ENHRY and CDR2 SYGVKD. The CDR3 runs 15 residues. V lost 5 bases to trimming and J lost 0 bases; unmatched junction nucleotides: 1. The CDR3 protein is CAISRDRGSYNEQFF. CDR3 DNA: TGTGCCATCAGTCGGGACAGGGGCTCCTACAATGAGCAGTTCTTC.

Details on this clone: The sample holds other DNA sequences that translate to the same CDR3. The genes are TRBV18 and TRBJ2-3; 7 bases fit TRBD2. This CDR3 contains 14 residues. Per germline, CDR1 KGHSH and CDR2 LQKENI. V lost 2 bases and J lost 4; bases outside the gene matches: 3. CDR3: CASSPLAGADTQYF. CDR3 sequence (DNA): TGTGCCAGCTCACCATTGGCGGGGGCAGATACGCAGTATTTT.

The DNA of the CDR3 is TGTGCCAGCAGCTTAGTCTGGCTAGCGGAAAACAATGAGCAGTTCTTC. This gives the protein CASSLVWLAENNEQFF. The chain uses TRBV7-2 and TRBJ2-1; 7 bases fit TRBD2. Per the germline V gene, CDR1 is SGHTA and CDR2 is FQGNSA. The CDR3 consists of 16 residues. V lost 1 base and J lost 5; bases outside the gene matches: 8.

To note about this clone: One end of the junction is discordant with germline, which a read error may explain. The gene calls are TRBV4-3 and TRBJ2-1, with 8 positions matching TRBD2. Per the germline V gene, CDR1 is LGHNA and CDR2 is YSLEER. CDR3 size: 15 residues. The CDR3 protein is CASSQWREAYTEQFF. In DNA, the CDR3 is TGCGCCAGCAGCCAATGGCGGGAGGCCTACACTGAGCAGTTCTTC.

The CDR3 region is CASSFPPGQISYEQYF. DNA of the CDR3: TGTGCCAGCAGTTTCCCCCCGGGACAGATCAGCTACGAGCAGTACTTC. The V call is TRBV27, the J call TRBJ2-7; the match to TRBD1 covers 7 bases. CDR3 length equals 16 residues. J gave up 3 bases and V 3 bases, and 11 bases lay outside the gene matches. Looked up from germline, CDR1 is MNHEY and CDR2 is SMNVEV (reference sequence).

This chain connects TRBV5-4 to TRBJ2-2; 10 nucleotides align to TRBD2. Germline V gene sequence: CDR1 SGHNT, CDR2 YYREEE (reference sequence). After removal of 4 bases from V and 4 bases from J, the junction contained 7 bases not matched to a gene. The CDR3 is 16 residues long. The DNA of the CDR3 is TGTGCCAGCAGCCCCAGCGGGAGGGAACTCACCGGGGAGCTGTTTTTT. This sequence encodes CASSPSGRELTGELFF.

V gene TRBV6-5 combines with J gene TRBJ1-5; D unclear. The germline CDR1 and CDR2 sequences are MNHEY and SVGAGI. This CDR3 is built from 14 residues. Trimming pared 0 bases from V and 6 bases from J, leaving 9 bases between. CDR3: CASSYSSAGQPQHF. The CDR3 DNA reads TGTGCCAGCAGTTACTCGAGCGCCGGTCAGCCCCAGCATTTT.

The chain uses TRBV7-2 and TRBJ2-7; the D is unclear. The CDR3 runs 12 residues. Germline assignment: CDR1 SGHTA and CDR2 FQGNSA. Trimming stripped 2 bases from V and 5 bases from J, with 7 bases between. The CDR3 sequence: CASSLSQNEQYF. CDR3 DNA: TGTGCCAGCAGCTTAAGTCAGAACGAGCAGTACTTC.

This chain connects TRBV7-3 to TRBJ1-1; 12 bases line up with TRBD1. From germline, CDR1 is SGHTA and CDR2 FQGTGA. V was pared by 5 bases and J by 2 bases, with 3 bases of the junction left unmatched. The CDR3 runs 15 residues. The CDR3 DNA follows: TGTGCCAGCAGCCGGGGACAGGGGGCAAACACTGAAGCTTTCTTT. This codes for CASSRGQGANTEAFF.

CDR3 sequence reads: CATRTGGAGLNTEAFF. The CDR3 DNA reads as TGTGCCACGCGAACAGGGGGCGCGGGACTGAACACTGAAGCTTTCTTT. The chain uses TRBV10-3 and TRBJ1-1, with 9 bases lining up with TRBD1. Germline loops: CDR1 ENHRY, CDR2 SYGVKD. The CDR3 is 16 residues long. Trimming cost V 10 bases and J 0 bases; bases outside gene matches: 12.

CDR3 sequence: CASSPTGTTTGELFF. In nucleotides, the CDR3 is TGTGCCAGCAGTCCCACCGGGACTACCACCGGGGAGCTGTTTTTT. This chain links TRBV14 with TRBJ2-2; 7 positions agree with TRBD2. The CDR3 sequence is 15 residues long. V shed 6 bases and J 4 bases; nucleotides not matched to a gene: 8. The germline CDR1 and CDR2 sequences are SGHDN and FVKESK.

The chain is built from TRBV7-8 and TRBJ2-5; 12 nucleotides agree with TRBD2. This CDR3 region has 17 residues. Germline V gene sequence: CDR1 SGHVS, CDR2 FQNEAQ. J was trimmed by 0 bases and V by 7 bases; bases with no gene match: 9. CDR3 region: CASKRLAGDSYQETQYF. CDR3 sequence (DNA): TGTGCCAGCAAGCGACTAGCGGGAGATTCCTACCAAGAGACCCAGTACTTC.

V gene TRBV2 combines with J gene TRBJ2-5; TRBD2 agrees at 11 bases. Trimming cost V 4 bases and J 4 bases; bases outside gene matches: 5. There are 15 residues in the CDR3. Germline CDR1 and CDR2: SNHLY and FYNNEI. CDR3 in amino acids: CASSGTSGSTETQYF. The CDR3 nucleotides read TGTGCCAGCAGTGGAACTAGCGGGAGTACAGAGACCCAGTACTTC.